A selection of T cell receptor beta chains follows, all from one sample in a study of technical replicates of blood from a handful of donors. Produced via immunoSEQ multiplex PCR; TCRdb's table is partial and in-frame only. The profile shows some 68,000 clones, over 95% of them singletons. Sequenced input: T cells isolated from PBMCs. The receptor set was obtained from a human donor in good health. The CDR3 runs from the conserved cysteine through the conserved F or W. A D gene is named only where the DNA matches it firmly.

>14|TRBJ1-5|TRBV7-9|TRBD1
TGTGCCAGCAGCTTAGAGGGACAGACTAGGCCCCAGCATTTT
CASSLEGQTRPQHF
>14|TRBJ2-7|TRBV28|TRBD2
TGTGCCAGCAGTCAAGCGGGGAGAGTGAACGAGCAGTACTTC
CASSQAGRVNEQYF
>12|TRBJ1-1|TRBV29-1|TRBD1
TGCAGCGGACAGGGGATGAACACTGAAGCTTTCTTT
CSGQGMNTEAFF
>16|TRBJ2-1|TRBV7-4|TRBD2
TGTGCCAGCAGACCACTAGCGGGATGGTCCTACAATGAGCAGTTCTTC
CASRPLAGWSYNEQFF
>15|TRBJ2-3|TRBV5-6|-
TGTGCCAGCAGCTCAACCGCGGGGAGCACAGATACGCAGTATTTT
CASSSTAGSTDTQYF
>15|TRBJ2-7|TRBV7-9|-
TGTGCCAGCAGCCCTCCGGAGAGCGGAATTTACGAGCAGTACTTC
CASSPPESGIYEQYF
>17|TRBJ2-3|TRBV5-1|-
TGCGCCAGCAGCTTGGGGGCCGGCAGGGTGGTTATAGATACGCAGTATTTT
CASSLGAGRVVIDTQYF
>14|TRBJ2-2|TRBV9|-
TGTGCCAGCAGCGACAGGGCGAACACCGGGGAGCTGTTTTTT
CASSDRANTGELFF
>16|TRBJ2-7|TRBV5-1|TRBD2
TGCGCCAGCACTCTTTCAGGGACTAGCGGAGCCTACGAGCAGTACTTC
CASTLSGTSGAYEQYF
>13|TRBJ1-5|TRBV5-1|-
TGCGCCAGCAGCTTGGGGAGCGGTCAGCCCCAGCATTTT
CASSLGSGQPQHF
>13|TRBJ2-1|TRBV6-5|TRBD2
TGTGCCAGCAGTTTCCGGACTAGCGATGAGCAGTTCTTC
CASSFRTSDEQFF
>12|TRBJ2-7|TRBV7-9|-
TGTGCCAGCAGCCGAGGGGGATACGAGCAGTACTTC
CASSRGGYEQYF
>15|TRBJ1-5|TRBV14|-
TGTGCCAGCAGCCAAGTCAGGGGCAGCAATCAGCCCCAGCATTTT
CASSQVRGSNQPQHF
>15|TRBJ2-1|TRBV7-2|TRBD2
TGTGCCAGCAGCCTCTGGACTAGCGGGACGGAGGGCCAGTTCTTC
CASSLWTSGTEGQFF
>16|TRBJ1-3|TRBV9|TRBD1
TGTGCCAGCAGCGTGGGACAGGGGCCGAGGGGAAACACCATATATTTT
CASSVGQGPRGNTIYF
>13|TRBJ1-5|TRBV29-1|-
TGCAGCGTGAAGGGGGGGGGCAATCAGCCCCAGCATTTT
CSVKGGGNQPQHF
>13|TRBJ2-5|TRBV10-2|-
TGCGCCAGCAGTGAACAGGGGAGGGAGACCCAGTACTTC
CASSEQGRETQYF
>15|TRBJ2-1|TRBV6-4|TRBD2
TGTGCCAGCAGTATAGCGGGGGGTCCTAACAATGAGCAGTTCTTC
CASSIAGGPNNEQFF
>17|TRBJ2-7|TRBV29-1|TRBD1
TGCAGCGTTGGAACAGGCGGGGGGACAGGGGTTCTATACGAGCAGTACTTC
CSVGTGGGTGVLYEQYF
>14|TRBJ1-5|TRBV30|TRBD1
TGTGCCTGGAGCCCGGACAGGGGTAATCAGCCCCAGCATTTT
CAWSPDRGNQPQHF
>15|TRBJ2-2|TRBV18|TRBD1
TGTGCCAGCTCAGAAGACAGGGGGGACACCGGGGAGCTGTTTTTT
CASSEDRGDTGELFF
>15|TRBJ1-1|TRBV4-1|-
TGCGCCAGCAGCCAGCGAGCACAGGTTACCACTGAAGCTTTCTTT
CASSQRAQVTTEAFF
>16|TRBJ1-2|TRBV28|TRBD1
TGTGCCAGCAGTTTAACAGGGACAGCCCTTAACTATGGCTACACCTTC
CASSLTGTALNYGYTF
>13|TRBJ1-2|TRBV30|-
TGTGCCTGGGGGCAGGAGGCTAACTATGGCTACACCTTC
CAWGQEANYGYTF
>15|TRBJ2-5|TRBV7-9|-
TGTGCCAGCAGCTTAGTATGGGGAGATGAAGAGACCCAGTACTTC
CASSLVWGDEETQYF
>16|TRBJ1-2|TRBV4-1|-
TGCGCCAGCAGCCAACCCGCCCGAGGCCGGAGCGGAGGCTACACCTTC
CASSQPARGRSGGYTF